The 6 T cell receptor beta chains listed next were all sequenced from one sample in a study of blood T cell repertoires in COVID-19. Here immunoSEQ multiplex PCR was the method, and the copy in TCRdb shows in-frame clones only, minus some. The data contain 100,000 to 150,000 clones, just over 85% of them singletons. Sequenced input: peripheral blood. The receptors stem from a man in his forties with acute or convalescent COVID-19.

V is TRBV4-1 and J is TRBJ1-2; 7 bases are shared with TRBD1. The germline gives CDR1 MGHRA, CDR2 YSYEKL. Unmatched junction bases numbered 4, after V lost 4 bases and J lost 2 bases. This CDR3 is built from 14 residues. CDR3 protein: CASSRGDSNYGYTF. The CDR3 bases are TGCGCCAGCAGCCGAGGGGACAGCAACTATGGCTACACCTTC.

The CDR3 DNA follows: TGTGCCAGCCAGTCCCGTGCAGGGGAGACCCAGTACTTC. This sequence encodes CASQSRAGETQYF. The chain couples TRBV6-5 to TRBJ2-5; tentative D call: TRBD1 (5 bases). Per the germline V gene, CDR1 is MNHEY and CDR2 is SVGAGI. Trimming left V 8 bases short and J 5 bases short, with 15 bases between. The CDR3 covers 13 residues.

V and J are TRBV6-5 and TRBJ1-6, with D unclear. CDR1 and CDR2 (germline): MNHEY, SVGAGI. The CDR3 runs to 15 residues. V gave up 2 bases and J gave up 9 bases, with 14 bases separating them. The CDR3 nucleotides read TGTGCCAGCAGTTACACGCAGACTTCGAGTTCACCCCTCCACTTT. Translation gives CASSYTQTSSSPLHF.

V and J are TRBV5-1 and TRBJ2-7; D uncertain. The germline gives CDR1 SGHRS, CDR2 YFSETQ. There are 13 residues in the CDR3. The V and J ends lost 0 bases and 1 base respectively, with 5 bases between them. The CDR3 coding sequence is TGCGCCAGCAGCTTGGGAGAGTCCTACGAGCAGTACTTC. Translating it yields CASSLGESYEQYF.

CDR3 protein: CASSREFQETQYF. DNA of the CDR3: TGTGCCAGCAGCCGGGAGTTCCAAGAGACCCAGTACTTC. This sequence joins TRBV5-6 and TRBJ2-5; weak D call: TRBD2 (6 bases). The V gene lost 4 bases and the J gene lost 1 base, with 8 bases spanning the gap. CDR3 size: 13 residues. Germline V gene sequence: CDR1 SGHDT, CDR2 YYEEEE. Complete variable domain (other parts from reference TRBV5-6 and TRBJ2-5): DAGVTQSPTHLIKTRGQQVTLRCSPKSGHDTVSWYQQALGQGPQFIFQYYEEEERQRGNFPDRFSGHQFPNYSSELNVNALLLGDSALYLCASSREFQETQYFGPGTRLLVL.

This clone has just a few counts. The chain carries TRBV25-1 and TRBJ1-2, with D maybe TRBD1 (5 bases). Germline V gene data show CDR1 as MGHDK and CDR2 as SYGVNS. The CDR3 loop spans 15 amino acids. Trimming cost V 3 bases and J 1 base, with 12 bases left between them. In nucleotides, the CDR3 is TGTGCCAGCAGTGACGGGGGGATGGGTAACTATGGCTACACCTTC. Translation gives CASSDGGMGNYGYTF.